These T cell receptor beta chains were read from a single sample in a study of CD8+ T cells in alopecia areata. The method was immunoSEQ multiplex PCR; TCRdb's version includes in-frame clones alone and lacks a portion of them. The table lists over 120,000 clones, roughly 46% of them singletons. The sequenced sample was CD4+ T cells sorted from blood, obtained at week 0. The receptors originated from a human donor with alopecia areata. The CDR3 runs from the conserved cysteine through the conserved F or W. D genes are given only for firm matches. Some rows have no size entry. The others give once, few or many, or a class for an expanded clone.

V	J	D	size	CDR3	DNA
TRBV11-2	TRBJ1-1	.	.	CASSHPPGTAKQAFF	TGTGCCAGCAGCCACCCCCCGGGCACTGCTAAGCAGGCTTTCTTT
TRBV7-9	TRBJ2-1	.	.	CASSFGQYNEQFF	TGTGCCAGCAGCTTTGGTCAGTACAATGAGCAGTTCTTC
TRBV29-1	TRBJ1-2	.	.	CGVTADPSVYGYTF	TGCGGCGTCACCGCCGACCCTTCAGTCTATGGCTACACCTTC
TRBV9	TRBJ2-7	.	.	CASSVGDSYTYEQYF	TGTGCCAGCAGCGTAGGGGACTCATACACTTACGAGCAGTACTTC
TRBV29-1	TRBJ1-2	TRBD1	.	CSVEGQAAGGYTF	TGCAGCGTTGAGGGACAGGCAGCGGGCGGCTACACCTTC
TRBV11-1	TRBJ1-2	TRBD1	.	CASSLTGGAGGYTF	TGTGCCAGCAGCTTAACAGGGGGCGCAGGAGGCTACACCTTC
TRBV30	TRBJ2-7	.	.	CAWSSQSEQYF	TGTGCCTGGAGCTCTCAAAGCGAGCAGTACTTC
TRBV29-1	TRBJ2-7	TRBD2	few	CSVGPRPGGGSYEQYF	TGCAGCGTTGGACCCAGACCTGGCGGGGGCTCCTACGAGCAGTACTTC
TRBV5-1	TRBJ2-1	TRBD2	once	CASSAGTSGSSVNEQFF	TGCGCCAGCAGCGCCGGGACTAGCGGGAGTTCTGTCAATGAGCAGTTCTTC
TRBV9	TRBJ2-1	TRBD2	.	CASSVLAGGEQFF	TGTGCCAGCAGCGTACTGGCGGGAGGTGAGCAGTTCTTC
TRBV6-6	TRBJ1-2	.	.	CATSRTIDLGYGYTF	TGTGCCACTTCCCGAACTATTGACTTGGGCTATGGCTACACCTTC
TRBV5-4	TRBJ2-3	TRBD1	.	CASSLGGTGTDTQYF	TGTGCCAGCAGCTTAGGGGGCACGGGCACAGATACGCAGTATTTT
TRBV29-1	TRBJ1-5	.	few	CSAGGKDQPQHF	TGCAGCGCCGGAGGGAAGGATCAGCCCCAGCATTTT
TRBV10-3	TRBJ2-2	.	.	CAISDPVGVAGELFF	TGTGCCATCAGTGACCCCGTAGGGGTCGCCGGGGAGCTGTTTTTT
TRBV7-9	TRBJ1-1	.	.	CASSQGKKGNTEAFF	TGTGCCAGCAGCCAAGGGAAGAAGGGGAACACTGAAGCTTTCTTT
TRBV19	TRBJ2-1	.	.	CASSIRDHEQFF	TGTGCCAGTAGTATTCGGGACCACGAGCAGTTCTTC
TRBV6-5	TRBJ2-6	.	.	CASSRTRGANVLTF	TGTGCCAGCAGCCGAACGAGGGGGGCCAACGTCCTGACTTTC
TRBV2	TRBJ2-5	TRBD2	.	CASGTSAGETQYF	TGTGCCAGCGGGACTAGCGCAGGGGAGACCCAGTACTTC
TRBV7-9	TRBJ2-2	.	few	CASSPPSGELFF	TGTGCCAGCAGCCCACCGTCCGGGGAGCTGTTTTTT
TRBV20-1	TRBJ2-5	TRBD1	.	CSQGDGETQYF	TGCAGCCAGGGGGACGGTGAGACCCAGTACTTC
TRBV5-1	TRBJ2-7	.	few	CASSLAAGNSYEQYF	TGCGCCAGCAGCTTGGCCGCAGGTAACTCCTACGAGCAGTACTTC
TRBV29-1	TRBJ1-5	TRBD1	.	CSVKYTPGQGWDQPQHF	TGCAGCGTTAAATATACACCGGGACAGGGGTGGGATCAGCCCCAGCATTTT
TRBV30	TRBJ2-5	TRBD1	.	CAWSLGQGKTQYF	TGTGCCTGGAGTTTGGGACAGGGAAAGACCCAGTACTTC
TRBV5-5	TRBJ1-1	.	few	CASSLGANTEAFF	TGTGCCAGCAGCTTAGGAGCGAACACTGAAGCTTTCTTT
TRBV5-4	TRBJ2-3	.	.	CASSFPLSGSDTQYF	TGTGCCAGCAGCTTTCCACTAAGCGGTTCAGATACGCAGTATTTT
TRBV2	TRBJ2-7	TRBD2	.	CASKSSGSYEQYF	TGTGCCAGCAAGTCTAGCGGCTCCTACGAGCAGTACTTC
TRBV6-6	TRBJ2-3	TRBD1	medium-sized	CASSSSDRGGNTQYF	TGTGCCAGCAGTTCGTCGGACAGGGGAGGAAATACGCAGTATTTT
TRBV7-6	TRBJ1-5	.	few	CASSPGSSNQPQHF	TGTGCCAGCAGCCCAGGATCCAGCAATCAGCCCCAGCATTTT
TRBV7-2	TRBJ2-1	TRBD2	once	CASGRNYNEQFF	TGTGCGAGCGGGAGGAACTACAATGAGCAGTTCTTC
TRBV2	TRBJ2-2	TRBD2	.	CASRLAGGPSGELFF	TGTGCCAGCAGGCTAGCGGGAGGGCCCAGCGGGGAGCTGTTTTTT
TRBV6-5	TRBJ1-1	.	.	CATAPGPNTEAFF	TGTGCCACCGCCCCTGGGCCGAACACTGAAGCTTTCTTT
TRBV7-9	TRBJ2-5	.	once	CASSLEWSLQETQYF	TGTGCCAGCAGCTTAGAATGGAGCCTCCAAGAGACCCAGTACTTC
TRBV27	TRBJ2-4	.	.	CASTSQEENIQYF	TGTGCCAGCACATCTCAGGAGGAAAACATTCAGTACTTC
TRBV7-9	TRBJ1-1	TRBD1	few	CASSFDRAAAFF	TGTGCCAGCAGCTTCGACAGGGCAGCAGCTTTCTTT
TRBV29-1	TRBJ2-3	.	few	CSVEGGSGPMNTQYF	TGCAGCGTTGAAGGGGGTAGCGGACCTATGAATACGCAGTATTTT
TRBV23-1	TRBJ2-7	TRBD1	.	CASSRHRGETSEQYF	TGCGCCAGCAGTCGCCACAGGGGTGAAACTTCCGAGCAGTACTTC
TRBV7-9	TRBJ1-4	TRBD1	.	CASSPGQPATNEKLFF	TGTGCCAGCAGTCCGGGACAGCCTGCAACTAATGAAAAACTGTTTTTT
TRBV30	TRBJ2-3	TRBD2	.	CAWRLAGEFGVTDTQYF	TGTGCCTGGAGGCTAGCGGGAGAGTTCGGAGTAACAGATACGCAGTATTTT
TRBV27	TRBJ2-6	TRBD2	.	CASRTSGRSSGANVLTF	TGTGCCAGCAGGACTAGCGGGAGAAGTTCTGGGGCCAACGTCCTGACTTTC
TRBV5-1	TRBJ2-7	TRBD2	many	CASSVAGGYEQYF	TGCGCCAGCAGCGTGGCGGGAGGCTACGAGCAGTACTTC
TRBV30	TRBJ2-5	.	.	CAWGPIRQETQYF	TGTGCCTGGGGACCGATCCGCCAAGAGACCCAGTACTTC
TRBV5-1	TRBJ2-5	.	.	CASSTGIQETQYF	TGCGCCAGCAGCACCGGGATTCAAGAGACCCAGTACTTC
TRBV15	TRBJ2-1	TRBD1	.	CATSSMGQGLGEQFF	TGTGCCACCAGCTCCATGGGACAGGGGTTGGGTGAGCAGTTCTTC
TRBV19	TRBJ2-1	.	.	CASSQGNYNEQFF	TGTGCCAGTAGCCAGGGAAACTACAATGAGCAGTTCTTC
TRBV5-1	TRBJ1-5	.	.	CASSPGYQSNQPQHF	TGCGCCAGCAGCCCGGGATATCAGAGCAATCAGCCCCAGCATTTT
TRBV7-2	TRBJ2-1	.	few	CASSYPPRRVNEQFF	TGTGCCAGCAGCTACCCCCCTAGGCGGGTCAATGAGCAGTTCTTC
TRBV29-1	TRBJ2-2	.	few	CSVDQTWDGREGTGELFF	TGCAGCGTGGATCAAACCTGGGACGGACGCGAAGGCACCGGGGAGCTGTTTTTT
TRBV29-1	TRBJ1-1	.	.	CSAQAANTEAFF	TGCAGCGCACAGGCAGCTAACACTGAAGCTTTCTTT
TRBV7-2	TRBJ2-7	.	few	CASSLARSYEQYF	TGTGCCAGCAGCTTAGCTCGGAGCTACGAGCAGTACTTC
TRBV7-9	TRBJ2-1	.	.	CASSLQTDDNEQFF	TGTGCCAGCAGCTTACAGACTGACGACAATGAGCAGTTCTTC
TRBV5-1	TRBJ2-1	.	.	CASSFGGSSYNEQFF	TGCGCCAGCAGCTTTGGCGGAAGCTCCTACAATGAGCAGTTCTTC
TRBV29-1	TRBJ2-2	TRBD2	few	CSAGTSNTGELFF	TGCAGCGCCGGGACTAGTAACACCGGGGAGCTGTTTTTT